This T cell receptor beta chain stems from a study of T cells after yellow fever vaccination. Trimming cost V 4 bases and J 3 bases, with 9 bases left between them. CDR3 size: 13 residues. Using its own MiXCR run on the 5' RACE reads, TCRdb lists one record per CDR3 protein. The sample contains roughly 500,000 distinct CDR3 sequences, 15% to 20% of which appear only once. The sample consisted of PBMCs, taken 15 days after the yellow fever booster vaccination. This chain connects TRBV12-3 or TRBV12-4 to TRBJ1-2; possibly TRBD1 for D (5 bases). The sequence was collected from a man younger than 45 who received the YFV17D yellow fever vaccine. DNA for the CDR3: TGTGCCAGCAGTTCGCAGGGTGACTATGGCTACACCTTC. It is translated as CASSSQGDYGYTF.